This T cell receptor (beta chain) was retrieved from a study of blood T cell repertoires in COVID-19. Sequencing was performed with immunoSEQ multiplex PCR; in TCRdb, only in-frame clones are kept and a portion is missing. This sample has 400,000 or so clones, with over 75% found just once. Participants, roughly 18 to 90 years old, spanned about 26 US areas. Participants' own reports of clinical history determined their cohort assignment. Two negative PCRs, clearance, or symptom resolution had been documented for recovered Cohort 3 donors. The V end was cut by 5 bases, the J end by 3 bases, with 13 bases between. Germline assignment: CDR1 MNHEY and CDR2 SMNVEV (reference sequence). The CDR3 is 14 residues long.

The V gene is TRBV27, the J gene TRBJ1-1, with unresolved D. The sequence derives from a man aged 25 to 40 who had recovered from COVID-19. Sequencing was carried out using PBMCs or T cells enriched from blood (not recorded which). The CDR3 DNA sequence: TGTGCCAGCAGTAGACTTGGAGCACACACTGAAGCTTTCTTT. Translated, it gives CASSRLGAHTEAFF.